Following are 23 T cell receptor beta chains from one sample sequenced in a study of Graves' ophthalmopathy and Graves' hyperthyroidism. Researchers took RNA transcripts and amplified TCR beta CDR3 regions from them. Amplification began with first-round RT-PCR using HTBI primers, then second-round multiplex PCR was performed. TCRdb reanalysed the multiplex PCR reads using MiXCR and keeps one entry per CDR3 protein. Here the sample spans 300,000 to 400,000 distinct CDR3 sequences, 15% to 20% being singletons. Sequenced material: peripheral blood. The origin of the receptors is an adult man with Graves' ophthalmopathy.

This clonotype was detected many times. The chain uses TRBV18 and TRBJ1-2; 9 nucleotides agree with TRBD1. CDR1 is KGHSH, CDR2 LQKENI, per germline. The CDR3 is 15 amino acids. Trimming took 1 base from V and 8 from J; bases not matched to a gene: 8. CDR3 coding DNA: TGTGCCAGCTCACCACTACAGACAGGGGGAGGCGGCTACACCTTC. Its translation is CASSPLQTGGGGYTF.

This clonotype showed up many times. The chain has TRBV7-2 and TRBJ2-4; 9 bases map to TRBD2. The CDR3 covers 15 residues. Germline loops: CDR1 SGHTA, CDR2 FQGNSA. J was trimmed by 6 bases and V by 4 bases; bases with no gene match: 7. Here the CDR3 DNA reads TGTGCCAGCAGCTGGGCCGGCGGGGGGGTAAACATTCAGTACTTC. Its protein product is CASSWAGGGVNIQYF.

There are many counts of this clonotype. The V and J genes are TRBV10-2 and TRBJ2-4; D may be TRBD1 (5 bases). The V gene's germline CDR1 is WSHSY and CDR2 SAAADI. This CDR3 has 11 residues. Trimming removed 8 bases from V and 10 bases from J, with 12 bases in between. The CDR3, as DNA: TGCGCCAGCTCCCAGCGACAGATTCAGTACTTC. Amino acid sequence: CASSQRQIQYF.

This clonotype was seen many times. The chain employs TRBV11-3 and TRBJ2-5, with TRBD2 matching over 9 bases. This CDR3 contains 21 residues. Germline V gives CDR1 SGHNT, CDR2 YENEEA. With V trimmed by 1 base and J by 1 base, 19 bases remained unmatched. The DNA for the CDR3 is TGTGCCAGCAGCTTAGCAGGAGGGGCTGTGCGCGCGGGAGGGAGCCAAGAGACCCAGTACTTC. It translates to CASSLAGGAVRAGGSQETQYF.

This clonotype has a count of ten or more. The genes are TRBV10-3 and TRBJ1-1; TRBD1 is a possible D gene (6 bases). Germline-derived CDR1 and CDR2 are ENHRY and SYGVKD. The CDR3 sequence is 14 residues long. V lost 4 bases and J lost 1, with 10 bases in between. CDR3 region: CAISGTVKNTEAFF. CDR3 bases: TGTGCCATCAGTGGGACAGTAAAGAACACTGAAGCTTTCTTT.

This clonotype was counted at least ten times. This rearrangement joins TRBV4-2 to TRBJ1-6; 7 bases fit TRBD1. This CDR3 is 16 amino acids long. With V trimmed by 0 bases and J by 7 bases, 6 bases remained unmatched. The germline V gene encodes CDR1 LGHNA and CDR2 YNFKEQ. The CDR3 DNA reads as TGTGCCAGCAGCCAAGAGATGGGGACAGAGAATTCACCCCTCCACTTT. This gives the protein CASSQEMGTENSPLHF.

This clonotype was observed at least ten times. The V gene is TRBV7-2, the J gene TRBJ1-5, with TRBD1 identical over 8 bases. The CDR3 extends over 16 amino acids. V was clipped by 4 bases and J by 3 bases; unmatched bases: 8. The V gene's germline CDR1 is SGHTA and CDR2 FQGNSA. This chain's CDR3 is CASSSQGAGVNQPQHF. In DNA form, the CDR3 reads TGTGCCAGCAGCTCCCAGGGGGCAGGGGTCAATCAGCCCCAGCATTTT.

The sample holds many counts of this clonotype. The CDR3 here is CASSESSYTGELFF. CDR3 nucleotides: TGTGCCAGCAGTGAATCCTCATATACCGGGGAGCTGTTTTTT. V gene TRBV2 combines with J gene TRBJ2-2, with D hard to call. The CDR3 contains 14 residues. Germline V gene data show CDR1 as SNHLY and CDR2 as FYNNEI. Trimming left V 2 bases short and J 5 bases short, with 9 bases between.

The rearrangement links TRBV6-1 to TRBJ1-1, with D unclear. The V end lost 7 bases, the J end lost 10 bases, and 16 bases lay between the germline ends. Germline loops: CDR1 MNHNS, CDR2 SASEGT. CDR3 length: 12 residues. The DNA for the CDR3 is TGTGCCAGCATACCTTGGAGCCTCGGAGCTTTCTTT. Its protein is CASIPWSLGAFF.

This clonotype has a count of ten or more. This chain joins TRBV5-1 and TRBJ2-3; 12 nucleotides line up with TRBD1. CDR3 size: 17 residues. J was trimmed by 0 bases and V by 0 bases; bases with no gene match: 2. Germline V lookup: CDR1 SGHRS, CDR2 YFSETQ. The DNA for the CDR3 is TGCGCCAGCAGCTTGGGGGACAGGGGGCTTAGCACAGATACGCAGTATTTT. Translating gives CASSLGDRGLSTDTQYF.

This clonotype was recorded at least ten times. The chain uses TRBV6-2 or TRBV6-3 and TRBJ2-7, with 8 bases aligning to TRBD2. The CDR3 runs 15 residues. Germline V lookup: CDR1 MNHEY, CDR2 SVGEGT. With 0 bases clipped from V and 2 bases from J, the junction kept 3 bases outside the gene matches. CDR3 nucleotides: TGTGCCAGCAGTTACTCAACTAGCGGTCCCTACGAGCAGTACTTC. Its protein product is CASSYSTSGPYEQYF.

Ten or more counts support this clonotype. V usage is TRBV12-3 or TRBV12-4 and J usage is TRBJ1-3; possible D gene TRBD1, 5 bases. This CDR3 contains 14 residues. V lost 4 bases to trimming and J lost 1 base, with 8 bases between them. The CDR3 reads CASSYRQSGNTIYF. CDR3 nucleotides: TGTGCCAGCAGTTACCGACAGTCTGGAAACACCATATATTTT.

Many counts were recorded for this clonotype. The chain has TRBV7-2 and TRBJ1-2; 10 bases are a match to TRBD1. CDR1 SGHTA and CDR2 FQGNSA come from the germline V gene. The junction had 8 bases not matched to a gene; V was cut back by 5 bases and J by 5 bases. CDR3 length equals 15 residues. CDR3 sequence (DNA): TGTGCCAGCAGCGACACCGGGACAGGGGTTTATGGCTACACCTTC. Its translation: CASSDTGTGVYGYTF.

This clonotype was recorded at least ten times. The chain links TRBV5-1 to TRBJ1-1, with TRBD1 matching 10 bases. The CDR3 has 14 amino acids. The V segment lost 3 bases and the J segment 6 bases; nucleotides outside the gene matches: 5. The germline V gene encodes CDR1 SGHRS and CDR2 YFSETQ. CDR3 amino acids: CASSSPGQGSEAFF. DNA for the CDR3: TGCGCCAGCAGCTCTCCGGGACAGGGGTCTGAAGCTTTCTTT.

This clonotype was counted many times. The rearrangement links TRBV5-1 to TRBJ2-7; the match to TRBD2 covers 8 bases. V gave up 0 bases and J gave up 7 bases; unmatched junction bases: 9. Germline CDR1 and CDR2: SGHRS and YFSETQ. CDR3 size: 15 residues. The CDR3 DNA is TGCGCCAGCAGCTTGGCCCACGGGACTAGTTTTGAGCAGTACTTC. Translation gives CASSLAHGTSFEQYF.

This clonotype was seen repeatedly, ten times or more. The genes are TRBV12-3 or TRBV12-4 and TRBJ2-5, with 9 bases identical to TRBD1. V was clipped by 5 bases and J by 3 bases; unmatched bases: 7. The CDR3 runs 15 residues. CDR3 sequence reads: CASSGTGRKEETQYF. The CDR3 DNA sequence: TGTGCCAGCAGTGGGACAGGGAGAAAGGAAGAGACCCAGTACTTC.

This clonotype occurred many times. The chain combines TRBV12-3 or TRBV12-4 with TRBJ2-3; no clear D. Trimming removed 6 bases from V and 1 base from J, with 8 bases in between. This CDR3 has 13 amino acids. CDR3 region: CASRPERTDTQYF. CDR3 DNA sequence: TGTGCCAGCAGACCGGAACGCACAGATACGCAGTATTTT.

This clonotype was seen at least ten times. CDR3 sequence: CASSRTRSKQYF. For the CDR3, the DNA is TGTGCCAGCAGCCGAACACGATCCAAGCAGTACTTC. J is TRBJ2-7 and V is TRBV6-1; D is undetermined. The ends were cut back, 6 bases at V and 8 bases at J, with 14 bases in the middle. Germline loops: CDR1 MNHNS, CDR2 SASEGT. The CDR3 length is 12 residues.

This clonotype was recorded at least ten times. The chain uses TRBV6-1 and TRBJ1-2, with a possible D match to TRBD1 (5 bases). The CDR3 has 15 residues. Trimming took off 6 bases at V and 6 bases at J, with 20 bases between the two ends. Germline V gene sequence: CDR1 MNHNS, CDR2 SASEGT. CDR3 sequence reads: CASSLTQQVADGYTF. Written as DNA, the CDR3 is TGTGCCAGCAGCCTTACCCAACAGGTTGCCGATGGCTACACCTTC.

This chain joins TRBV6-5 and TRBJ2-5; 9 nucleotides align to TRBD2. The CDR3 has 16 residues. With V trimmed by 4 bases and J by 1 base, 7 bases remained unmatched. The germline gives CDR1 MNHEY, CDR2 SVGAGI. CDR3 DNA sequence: TGTGCCAGCAGTTCTCCCTGGACTAGCGCCCAAGAGACCCAGTACTTC. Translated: CASSSPWTSAQETQYF.

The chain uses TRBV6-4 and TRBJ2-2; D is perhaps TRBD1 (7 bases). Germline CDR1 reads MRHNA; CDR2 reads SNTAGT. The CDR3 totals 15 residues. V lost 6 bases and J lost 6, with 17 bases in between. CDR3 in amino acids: CASSPRGAESGELFF. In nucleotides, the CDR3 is TGTGCCAGCAGCCCCAGGGGGGCTGAATCCGGGGAGCTGTTTTTT.

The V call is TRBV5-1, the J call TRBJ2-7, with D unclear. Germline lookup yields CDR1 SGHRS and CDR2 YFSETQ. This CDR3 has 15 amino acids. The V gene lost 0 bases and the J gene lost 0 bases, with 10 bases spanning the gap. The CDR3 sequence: CASSLEGLSSYEQYF. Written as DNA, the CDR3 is TGCGCCAGCAGCTTGGAGGGCCTGAGCTCCTACGAGCAGTACTTC.

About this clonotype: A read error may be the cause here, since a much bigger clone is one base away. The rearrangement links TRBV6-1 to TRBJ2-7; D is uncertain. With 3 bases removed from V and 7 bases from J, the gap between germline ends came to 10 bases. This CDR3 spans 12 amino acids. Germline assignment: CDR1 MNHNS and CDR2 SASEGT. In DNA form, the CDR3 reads TGTGCCAGCAGTGATTTACCCAGAGAGCAGTACGTC. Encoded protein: CASSDLPREQYV.